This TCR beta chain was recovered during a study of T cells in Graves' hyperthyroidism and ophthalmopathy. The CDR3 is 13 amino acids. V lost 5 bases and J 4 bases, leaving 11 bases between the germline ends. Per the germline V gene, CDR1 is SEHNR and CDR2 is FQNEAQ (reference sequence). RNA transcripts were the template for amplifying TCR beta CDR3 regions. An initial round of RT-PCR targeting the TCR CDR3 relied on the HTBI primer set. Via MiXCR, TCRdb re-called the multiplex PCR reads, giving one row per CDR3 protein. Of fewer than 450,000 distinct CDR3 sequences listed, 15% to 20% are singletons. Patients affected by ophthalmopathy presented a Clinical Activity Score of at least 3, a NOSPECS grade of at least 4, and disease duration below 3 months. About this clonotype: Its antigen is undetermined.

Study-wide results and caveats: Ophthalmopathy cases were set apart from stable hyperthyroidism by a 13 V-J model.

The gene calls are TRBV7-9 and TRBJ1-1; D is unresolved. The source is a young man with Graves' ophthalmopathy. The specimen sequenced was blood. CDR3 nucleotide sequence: TGTGCCAGCAGCCCCTCTTTAGGCACTGAAGCTTTCTTT. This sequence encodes CASSPSLGTEAFF.